The 21 T cell receptor beta chains below all came from one sample that was sequenced in a study of blood T cell repertoires in COVID-19. Libraries were prepared by immunoSEQ multiplex PCR; TCRdb keeps only in-frame clonotypes and omits some of them. Among a few hundred thousand clones listed, around 89% were seen once. Specimen: peripheral blood. These receptors originate from a man aged 30 to 39 with acute or convalescent COVID-19.

This rearrangement joins TRBV5-6 to TRBJ1-1; no definite D call. The CDR3 runs to 11 residues. Germline-derived CDR1 and CDR2 are SGHDT and YYEEEE. With 3 bases removed from V and 3 bases from J, the gap between germline ends came to 3 bases. The CDR3 loop is CASSSYTEAFF. CDR3 sequence (DNA): TGTGCCAGCAGCTCGTACACTGAAGCTTTCTTT. Full variable domain (missing parts from reference TRBV5-6 and TRBJ1-1): DAGVTQSPTHLIKTRGQQVTLRCSPKSGHDTVSWYQQALGQGPQFIFQYYEEEERQRGNFPDRFSGHQFPNYSSELNVNALLLGDSALYLCASSSYTEAFFGQGTRLTVV.

About this clone: The DNA is omitted, as the CDR3 cannot be located on it reliably, and the CDR3 follows TCRdb's listing. The chain recombines TRBV10-1 with TRBJ1-5; the table's D call, TRBD1, has no DNA check behind it. The length of the CDR3 is 19 amino acids, counting both ends. From germline, CDR1 is WNHNN and CDR2 SYGVQD (reference sequence). Here the CDR3 reads CASSESTGGPNLKISPSIF.

The chain is built from TRBV27 and TRBJ1-5; a weak D match, TRBD1 (5 bases). This CDR3 has 14 residues. Trimming removed 0 bases from V and 6 bases from J, with 9 bases in between. The germline CDR1 and CDR2 sequences are MNHEY and SMNVEV (reference sequence). CDR3 in amino acids: CASSLSPDIQPQHF. The CDR3 region has the DNA TGTGCCAGCAGTTTATCCCCGGACATTCAGCCCCAGCATTTT.

The chain links TRBV15 to TRBJ1-1; tentative D call: TRBD1 (6 bases). CDR1 and CDR2 from the germline V gene are LNHNV and YYDKDF (reference sequence). V shed 5 bases and J shed 3 bases, with 10 bases lying between them. The CDR3 has 13 residues. The CDR3 here is CATSQQGYTEAFF. CDR3 nucleotides: TGTGCCACCAGCCAACAGGGCTACACTGAAGCTTTCTTT. Full variable domain (remainder filled in from reference TRBV15 and TRBJ1-1): DAMVIQNPRYQVTQFGKPVTLSCSQTLNHNVMYWYQQKSSQAPKLLFHYYDKDFNNEADTPDNFQSRRPNTSFCFLDIRSPGLGDTAMYLCATSQQGYTEAFFGQGTRLTVV.

At least ten counts were recorded for this clone. In DNA, the CDR3 is TGTGCCAGTAGTATTTGGGGAGCTAATGAAAAACTGTTTTTT. The encoded protein is CASSIWGANEKLFF. The rearrangement uses TRBV19 and TRBJ1-4; D not resolved. Germline V gene lookup returns CDR1 LNHDA and CDR2 SQIVND (reference sequence). Trimming took off 3 bases at V and 3 bases at J, with 8 bases between the two ends. CDR3 size: 14 residues.

The CDR3 DNA follows: TGTGCCAGCAGTGGACGACAGGGGAAGCTCTCCTACGAGCAGTACTTC. As protein: CASSGRQGKLSYEQYF. The chain uses TRBV6-1 and TRBJ2-7; 8 bases fit TRBD1. The junction had 8 bases not matched to a gene; V was cut back by 4 bases and J by 0 bases. The CDR3 length is 16 residues. CDR1 MNHNS and CDR2 SASEGT come from the germline V gene.

The V and J genes are TRBV28 and TRBJ1-6; TRBD1 is a possible D gene (5 bases). Germline V CDR1 and CDR2: MDHEN, SYDVKM. The V end was cut by 8 bases, the J end by 0 bases, with 14 bases between. This CDR3 comprises 16 residues. CDR3 sequence (DNA): TGTGCCAGCGCCATTGGGGGGATCTCCTATAATTCACCCCTCCACTTT. This sequence encodes CASAIGGISYNSPLHF.

This sequence joins TRBV2 and TRBJ2-1; perhaps TRBD2 as D (6 bases). The CDR3 is made up of 14 amino acids. Between the trimmed V and J ends, which lost 7 bases and 3 bases, there was a span of 13 bases. CDR1 and CDR2 from the germline V gene are SNHLY and FYNNEI. CDR3 bases: TGTGCCAGCATCGGGAGACAGATCTACAATGAGCAGTTCTTC. As protein: CASIGRQIYNEQFF.

This clone was recorded a few times. The chain joins TRBV28 to TRBJ1-2; 8 bases agree with TRBD1. Germline CDR1 is MDHEN and CDR2 is SYDVKM. J was trimmed by 8 bases and V by 8 bases; bases with no gene match: 19. The CDR3 loop spans 16 amino acids. The CDR3 DNA sequence: TGTGCCAGCCGCCTGAGTCTATCCACAGGGGGTCGAGGCTACACCTTC. It codes for CASRLSLSTGGRGYTF.

About this clone: Other DNA sequences in the sample encode the same CDR3. The V gene is TRBV29-1, the J gene TRBJ1-3; 9 nucleotides align to TRBD1. From germline, CDR1 is SQVTM and CDR2 ANQGSEA. The CDR3 covers 13 residues. V trimming: 6 bases; J trimming: 4 bases; junction bases outside the gene matches: 4. CDR3 nucleotide sequence: TGCAGCGTCGGACAGGGGACCGGAAACACCATATATTTT. Translation gives CSVGQGTGNTIYF. The variable domain in full, with the rest retrieved from reference TRBV29-1 and TRBJ1-3, is SAVISQKPSRDICQRGTSLTIQCQVDSQVTMMFWYRQQPGQSLTLIATANQGSEATYESGFVIDKFPISRPNLTFSTLTVSNMSPEDSSIYLCSVGQGTGNTIYFGEGSWLTVV.

The chain carries TRBV19 and TRBJ2-5; TRBD1 might be the D (5 bases). Germline-derived CDR1 and CDR2 are LNHDA and SQIVND (reference sequence). The CDR3 sequence is 14 residues long. Trimming pared 10 bases from V and 3 bases from J, leaving 18 bases between. CDR3 DNA sequence: TGTGCCACCAAGACCCAGGGATCCAAAGAGACCCAGTACTTC. It translates to CATKTQGSKETQYF.

A few counts support this clone. CDR3 sequence (DNA): TGTGCCAGCAGAAACGCTACTAATCAGCCCCAGCATTTT. Translated: CASRNATNQPQHF. This chain connects TRBV12-3 or TRBV12-4 to TRBJ1-5; D ambiguous. V was shortened by 6 bases and J by 4 bases, with 10 bases between the two germline ends. The CDR3 has 13 amino acids.

The chain recombines TRBV7-8 with TRBJ2-7, with TRBD2 as a possible D gene (5 bases). This CDR3 has 14 amino acids. The V gene's germline CDR1 is SGHVS and CDR2 FQNEAQ. The V end lost 3 bases, the J end lost 2 bases, and 11 bases lay between the germline ends. This CDR3 reads CASSFLTGTYEQYF. Written as DNA, the CDR3 is TGTGCCAGCAGCTTCCTCACGGGGACCTACGAGCAGTACTTC. Drawing the rest from reference TRBV7-8 and TRBJ2-7, the complete variable domain is GAGVSQSPRYKVAKRGQDVALRCDPISGHVSLFWYQQALGQGPEFLTYFQNEAQLDKSGLPSDRFFAERPEGSVSTLKIQRTQQEDSAVYLCASSFLTGTYEQYFGPGTRLTVT.

The J gene is TRBJ2-3, the V gene TRBV30; 12 nucleotides line up with TRBD2. CDR1 GTSNPN and CDR2 SVGIG come from the germline V gene (reference sequence). V dropped 2 bases and J dropped 0; count of bases not matched to a gene: 6. The CDR3 has 17 amino acids. The CDR3 here is CAWSSSGRATSTDTQYF. The CDR3 DNA reads as TGTGCCTGGAGTTCTAGCGGGAGGGCAACTAGCACAGATACGCAGTATTTT.

The chain combines TRBV7-9 with TRBJ2-7; D remains ambiguous. The CDR3 sequence is 12 residues long. From germline, CDR1 is SEHNR and CDR2 FQNEAQ (reference sequence). V shed 5 bases and J shed 2 bases, with 7 bases lying between them. CDR3 DNA: TGTGCCAGCAGCCCCAGGCCCTACGAGCAGTACTTC. Protein sequence: CASSPRPYEQYF.

A remark on this clone: The same CDR3 also results from other DNA sequences found in this sample. V is TRBV9 and J is TRBJ1-3, with a weak D call TRBD1 (5 bases). The V end lost 2 bases, the J end lost 2 bases, and 11 bases lay between the germline ends. Germline CDR1 reads SGDLS; CDR2 reads YYNGEE. The CDR3 has 15 residues. CDR3 region: CASSVGGVTGNTIYF. The CDR3, as DNA: TGTGCCAGCAGCGTGGGGGGAGTTACTGGAAACACCATATATTTT.

The V and J genes are TRBV5-6 and TRBJ2-2, with D perhaps matching TRBD1 (6 bases). The CDR3 has 16 amino acids. CDR1 is SGHDT, CDR2 YYEEEE, per germline. Between the trimmed V and J ends, which lost 2 bases and 4 bases, there was a span of 15 bases. In nucleotides, the CDR3 is TGTGCCAGCAGCTTAGGTTTAAACAGGGCCACCGGGGAGCTGTTTTTT. It yields the protein CASSLGLNRATGELFF.

The chain joins TRBV18 to TRBJ2-3, with 15 positions matching TRBD2. Germline assignment: CDR1 KGHSH and CDR2 LQKENI. The CDR3 contains 17 residues. V trimming: 3 bases; J trimming: 0 bases; junction bases outside the gene matches: 1. The CDR3, as DNA: TGTGCCAGCTCACCTGGGACTAGCGGGGGGAGCACAGATACGCAGTATTTT. Amino acid sequence: CASSPGTSGGSTDTQYF.

The chain carries TRBV28 and TRBJ2-2, with a tentative D call TRBD1 (6 bases). The CDR3 contains 14 residues. Trimming left V 6 bases short and J 2 bases short, with 10 bases between. Germline V gene sequence: CDR1 MDHEN, CDR2 SYDVKM. The CDR3 DNA follows: TGTGCCAGCAGGCCGGGACACAACACCGGGGAGCTGTTTTTT. It specifies CASRPGHNTGELFF.

This clone has a single count. The genes are TRBV6-5 and TRBJ1-1, with D possibly matching TRBD1 (6 bases). The V gene's germline CDR1 is MNHEY and CDR2 SVGAGI. Trimming took 4 bases from V and 9 from J, leaving 9 bases between them. CDR3 length: 11 amino acids. In DNA, the CDR3 is TGTGCCAGCAGTTCCCGGGACAAAGCTTTCTTT. It encodes CASSSRDKAFF.

This clone showed up just once. This sequence joins TRBV28 and TRBJ2-7, with TRBD2 as a possible D gene (6 bases). The CDR3 has 14 residues. The germline CDR1 and CDR2 sequences are MDHEN and SYDVKM. CDR3 coding DNA: TGTGCATGCGAGGGAGGTTACGGGGGATACGAGCAGTACTTC. Its protein is CACEGGYGGYEQYF.